Below are 30 T cell receptor beta chains sequenced from a single sample in a study of T-cell reconstitution after alpha-beta-depleted transplantation in children. The library targeted TCRbeta and was prepared with unique molecular identifiers. MiXCR was run by TCRdb on the PCR reads, yielding one entry per CDR3 protein. The sample records about 490,000 distinct CDR3 sequences, about 10% being singletons. The sequencing here drew on PBMCs, taken before TCRalphabeta/CD19-depleted stem cell transplant. The source is a child aged 2 to 10 with inherited bone marrow failure, due to receive a stem cell transplant.

This clonotype was recorded a few times. The V and J genes are TRBV10-3 and TRBJ2-1, with TRBD1 as a possible D gene (6 bases). Trimming removed 0 bases at V and 3 bases at J, with 15 bases between. This CDR3 has 17 residues. The germline gives CDR1 ENHRY, CDR2 SYGVKD. CDR3 residues: CAISESPQGKFYNEQFF. In DNA, the CDR3 is TGTGCCATCAGTGAGTCGCCCCAGGGGAAATTCTACAATGAGCAGTTCTTC.

As to this clonotype: A much larger clone differs by one base, so this may be a read error. The rearrangement uses TRBV20-1 and TRBJ2-7; D might be TRBD1 (5 bases). The germline CDR1 and CDR2 sequences are DFQATT and SNEGSKA (reference sequence). The CDR3 contains 13 residues. The V end was cut by 3 bases, the J end by 2 bases, with 11 bases between. CDR3 in amino acids: CSASSDITYEQYF. In DNA form, the CDR3 reads TGCAGTGCTAGTTCGGACATCACCTACGAGCAGTACTTC.

This clonotype was observed many times. This chain connects TRBV20-1 to TRBJ2-3; TRBD2 aligns across 9 bases. The CDR3 sequence is 15 residues long. With V trimmed by 5 bases and J by 2 bases, 8 bases remained unmatched. CDR1 is DFQATT and CDR2 is SNEGSKA in the germline V gene (reference sequence). Here the CDR3 reads CSAQPTSGFTDTQYF. CDR3 in DNA: TGCAGTGCTCAGCCGACTAGCGGATTCACAGATACGCAGTATTTT.

This clonotype was observed many times. The V gene is TRBV15, the J gene TRBJ2-7; D gene uncertain. V dropped 4 bases and J dropped 2 bases, with 9 bases sitting between them. The CDR3 loop spans 13 amino acids. CDR1 and CDR2 (germline): LNHNV, YYDKDF (reference sequence). The CDR3 sequence is CATSITDPYEQYF. DNA of the CDR3: TGTGCCACCAGCATTACGGACCCCTACGAGCAGTACTTC.

In its sample, this clonotype was seen a few times. V usage is TRBV30 and J usage is TRBJ2-7; 9 bases line up with TRBD1. CDR1 is GTSNPN, CDR2 SVGIG, per germline (reference sequence). Unmatched junction bases numbered 8, after V lost 0 bases and J lost 5 bases. The CDR3 is 15 residues long. CDR3 protein: CAWSVLGDRADEQYF. For the CDR3, the DNA is TGTGCCTGGAGTGTACTGGGGGACAGGGCGGACGAGCAGTACTTC.

This clonotype was detected ten times or more. The chain joins TRBV20-1 to TRBJ2-1, with 7 bases aligning to TRBD2. The CDR3 has 15 residues. CDR1 is DFQATT and CDR2 is SNEGSKA in the germline V gene (reference sequence). V was pared by 6 bases and J by 9 bases, with 17 bases of the junction left unmatched. CDR3 sequence (DNA): TGCAGTGCCCTGAATGCGGGGAGGGCCGGCGGTGAGCAGTTCTTC. Its translation: CSALNAGRAGGEQFF.

This clonotype was recorded at least ten times. The CDR3 reads CASSFIEYNEQFF. CDR3 DNA sequence: TGTGCCAGCAGTTTTATAGAGTACAATGAGCAGTTCTTC. The rearrangement uses TRBV12-3 or TRBV12-4 and TRBJ2-1; no clear D. This CDR3 has 13 amino acids. Trimming cost V 3 bases and J 4 bases, with 7 bases left between them.

There are many counts of this clonotype. The chain couples TRBV25-1 to TRBJ2-6; D is ambiguous. V lost 2 bases and J lost 0, with 8 bases in between. The CDR3 runs 16 residues. Germline CDR1 and CDR2: MGHDK and SYGVNS. This CDR3 reads CASSELSLSGANVLTF. CDR3 bases: TGTGCCAGCAGTGAACTATCGCTCTCTGGGGCCAACGTCCTGACTTTC.

This clonotype was counted at least ten times. V is TRBV20-1 and J is TRBJ2-7, with D unresolved. Germline V lookup: CDR1 DFQATT, CDR2 SNEGSKA (reference sequence). CDR3 length: 11 amino acids. V lost 5 bases and J lost 7, with 12 bases in between. CDR3 in amino acids: CSAPRLGEQYF. Written as DNA, the CDR3 is TGCAGTGCTCCCCGCCTGGGGGAGCAGTACTTC.

In this sample, this clonotype turned up many times. The rearrangement joins TRBV3-1 to TRBJ2-7, with 7 bases that match TRBD1. The V and J ends lost 0 bases and 6 bases, in that order; junction bases with no gene match: 5. From germline, CDR1 is LGHDT and CDR2 YNNKEL (reference sequence). This CDR3 is 14 amino acids long. CDR3 sequence reads: CASSQEFTGAEQYF. Written as DNA, the CDR3 is TGTGCCAGCAGCCAAGAGTTTACAGGGGCCGAGCAGTACTTC.

The table lists this clonotype with a count of one. Possible read error: a much larger clone is one base away. This chain connects TRBV5-1 to TRBJ2-3; D may be TRBD1 or TRBD2 (5 bases each). The CDR3 runs 15 residues. Trimming pared 4 bases from V and 2 bases from J, leaving 14 bases between. In germline, CDR1 is SGHRS, CDR2 YFSETQ. The CDR3 reads CASSVGRRNTDTQYF. CDR3 bases: TGCGCCAGCAGCGTGGGACGGCGTAACACAGATACGCAGTATTTT.

The rearrangement uses TRBV5-1 and TRBJ2-7, with D maybe TRBD2 (6 bases). Germline CDR1 and CDR2: SGHRS and YFSETQ. The V and J ends lost 0 bases and 3 bases respectively, with 16 bases between them. The CDR3 totals 16 residues. The CDR3 region has the DNA TGCGCCAGCAGCTTGGATCCCCAAGACGGGGGCTACGAGCAGTACTTC. The encoded protein is CASSLDPQDGGYEQYF.

The J gene is TRBJ2-3, the V gene TRBV5-1; 10 bases are a match to TRBD1. Germline V gene lookup returns CDR1 SGHRS and CDR2 YFSETQ. V lost 7 bases and J lost 5; bases outside the gene matches: 4. The CDR3 sequence is 13 residues long. The DNA of the CDR3 is TGCGCCAGCCGACAGGGGGCTGGAGATACGCAGTATTTT. Translation: CASRQGAGDTQYF.

This clonotype was counted ten times or more. The rearrangement joins TRBV4-2 to TRBJ2-1; D not resolved. The V gene lost 2 bases and the J gene lost 4 bases, with 6 bases spanning the gap. The CDR3 contains 13 residues. Germline V gene sequence: CDR1 LGHNA, CDR2 YNFKEQ. The CDR3, as DNA: TGTGCCAGCAGCCAAACAAGTTACAATGAGCAGTTCTTC. This translates into CASSQTSYNEQFF.

The table lists this clonotype with many counts. The V and J genes are TRBV20-1 and TRBJ1-1; D gene ambiguous. This CDR3 has 11 residues. Between the trimmed V and J ends, which lost 2 bases and 4 bases, there was a span of 5 bases. Germline loops: CDR1 DFQATT, CDR2 SNEGSKA (reference sequence). CDR3 residues: CSARTTTEAFF. Here the CDR3 DNA reads TGCAGTGCTAGAACCACCACTGAAGCTTTCTTT.

This clonotype was seen only a few times. The chain combines TRBV2 with TRBJ1-6; the match to TRBD1 covers 7 bases. There are 15 residues in the CDR3. Germline trimming cut 4 bases from V and 8 bases from J; bases unmatched to any gene: 8. Germline V gene lookup returns CDR1 SNHLY and CDR2 FYNNEI. This CDR3 reads CASSARQGADSPLHF. The CDR3 DNA sequence: TGTGCCAGCAGTGCCCGACAGGGTGCGGATTCACCCCTCCACTTT.

This clonotype occurred many times. This rearrangement joins TRBV4-1 to TRBJ2-2, with D unresolved. The germline gives CDR1 MGHRA, CDR2 YSYEKL. The ends were cut back, 1 base at V and 10 bases at J, with 16 bases in the middle. The length of the CDR3 is 15 residues. The CDR3 nucleotides are TGCGCCAGCAGCCAAGGACCTACCGACCCGGCGGAGCTGTTTTTT. It codes for CASSQGPTDPAELFF.

At least ten counts were recorded for this clonotype. J is TRBJ2-1 and V is TRBV4-3; D call uncertain. V dropped 0 bases and J dropped 3 bases, with 12 bases sitting between them. Germline V CDR1 and CDR2: LGHNA, YSLEER. The CDR3 contains 16 residues. CDR3 in DNA: TGCGCCAGCAGCCAAGATCTGGACGTTGGCTACAATGAGCAGTTCTTC. Translating gives CASSQDLDVGYNEQFF.

To note about this clonotype: A much larger clone sits a single nucleotide away, making a read error possible. This chain joins TRBV27 and TRBJ2-1; D is ambiguous. This CDR3 region has 12 residues. From germline, CDR1 is MNHEY and CDR2 SMNVEV (reference sequence). As DNA, the CDR3 is TGTGCCAGCAGCCGTGTTTGGAATGACCAGTTCTTC. Its translation: CASSRVWNDQFF.

In this sample, this clonotype turned up many times. In nucleotides, the CDR3 is TGTGCCAGCAGTTTGTTCCCGCTTGACTCTGGAAACACCATATATTTT. It codes for CASSLFPLDSGNTIYF. The V call is TRBV12-3 or TRBV12-4, the J call TRBJ1-3; D uncertain. The CDR3 runs to 16 residues. V was clipped by 3 bases and J by 0 bases, with 12 bases between them.

Many counts were recorded for this clonotype. The J gene is TRBJ2-7, the V gene TRBV2; D uncertain. The CDR3 loop spans 14 amino acids. Per germline, CDR1 SNHLY and CDR2 FYNNEI. The germline V and J ends were trimmed by 0 bases and 2 bases, with 8 bases remaining between them. The CDR3 reads CASSEASRTYEQYF. CDR3 nucleotide sequence: TGTGCCAGCAGTGAAGCTAGCCGCACCTACGAGCAGTACTTC.

Details on this clonotype: This could be a read error, since a much larger clone is one nucleotide away. The rearrangement links TRBV6-5 to TRBJ2-5; D remains unclear. V lost 1 base to trimming and J lost 5 bases, with 14 bases between them. CDR3 size: 15 residues. Germline V gives CDR1 MNHEY, CDR2 SVGAGI. CDR3 sequence: CASSYWAGRRETQYF. In DNA, the CDR3 is TGTGCCAGCAGTTACTGGGCTGGGCGCCGGGAGACCCAGTACTTC.

In this sample, this clonotype turned up many times. The V call is TRBV29-1, the J call TRBJ2-1, with D tentatively TRBD2 (5 bases). The germline V gene encodes CDR1 SQVTM and CDR2 ANQGSEA. This CDR3 is 13 amino acids long. Trimming took off 7 bases at V and 9 bases at J, with 19 bases between the two ends. The CDR3 DNA reads as TGCAGCGCCTACCAAGAACTAGGGCTTGAGCAGTTCTTC. It yields the protein CSAYQELGLEQFF.

Many counts were recorded for this clonotype. The rearrangement joins TRBV20-1 to TRBJ2-7, with a weak D call TRBD1 (8 bases). V gave up 6 bases and J gave up 4 bases, with 16 bases separating them. CDR3 length: 13 amino acids. The germline CDR1 and CDR2 sequences are DFQATT and SNEGSKA (reference sequence). The CDR3 DNA is TGCAGTGCCACAGGGGGGGACGTTTACGAGCAGTACTTC. This encodes CSATGGDVYEQYF.

Regarding this clonotype: A much larger clone differs by one base, so this may be a read error. V is TRBV19 and J is TRBJ2-1, with 9 bases aligning to TRBD2. Germline lookup yields CDR1 LNHDA and CDR2 SQIVND (reference sequence). V was pared by 8 bases and J by 0 bases, with 5 bases of the junction left unmatched. The CDR3 extends over 15 amino acids. The CDR3 protein is CASGASGNSYNEQFF. CDR3 nucleotide sequence: TGTGCCAGTGGAGCTAGCGGGAACTCCTACAATGAGCAGTTCTTC.

The rearrangement links TRBV19 to TRBJ2-1; D ambiguous. V shed 5 bases and J shed 10 bases, with 15 bases lying between them. Germline CDR1 and CDR2: LNHDA and SQIVND (reference sequence). The CDR3 runs 13 residues. The CDR3 DNA follows: TGTGCCAGTAGTGGTTCCGTAACCGACGAGCAGTTCTTC. This codes for CASSGSVTDEQFF. Combining the CDR3 with reference TRBV19 and TRBJ2-1 gives the whole variable domain DGGITQSPKYLFRKEGQNVTLSCEQNLNHDAMYWYRQDPGQGLRLIYYSQIVNDFQKGDIAEGYSVSREKKESFPLTVTSAQKNPTAFYLCASSGSVTDEQFFGPGTRLTVL.

This clonotype appeared many times. CDR3 sequence: CSAVPPTGFNYGYTF. The CDR3 region has the DNA TGCAGTGCTGTTCCCCCGACAGGCTTCAACTATGGCTACACCTTC. J is TRBJ1-2 and V is TRBV20-1; tentative D call: TRBD1 (6 bases). This CDR3 is built from 15 residues. CDR1 is DFQATT, CDR2 SNEGSKA, per germline (reference sequence). V lost 5 bases and J lost 2, with 18 bases in between.

This clonotype has more than one count but fewer than ten. The chain combines TRBV4-3 with TRBJ2-7; 7 bases are shared with TRBD2. V dropped 1 base and J dropped 2; count of bases not matched to a gene: 8. This CDR3 is 16 amino acids long. CDR1 and CDR2 from the germline V gene are LGHNA and YSLEER. The CDR3 bases are TGCGCCAGCAGCCAAGTAGCGGGTACATCCCCCTACGAGCAGTACTTC. This codes for CASSQVAGTSPYEQYF.

A few counts support this clonotype. The rearrangement joins TRBV20-1 to TRBJ2-5; D is perhaps TRBD1 (6 bases). Between the trimmed V and J ends, which lost 5 bases and 2 bases, there was a span of 18 bases. CDR3 length: 15 amino acids. Germline loops: CDR1 DFQATT, CDR2 SNEGSKA (reference sequence). The CDR3, as DNA: TGCAGTGCTTCCCGAGCGGACAGCCTTCAAGAGACCCAGTACTTC. Translation gives CSASRADSLQETQYF.

At least ten counts were recorded for this clonotype. The V and J genes are TRBV20-1 and TRBJ2-3; 8 positions agree with TRBD2. Germline loops: CDR1 DFQATT, CDR2 SNEGSKA (reference sequence). J gave up 5 bases and V 2 bases, and 9 bases lay outside the gene matches. CDR3 length: 15 residues. The chain's CDR3 is CSARKSGGRKDTQYF. DNA for the CDR3: TGCAGTGCTAGAAAGAGTGGCGGGAGGAAAGATACGCAGTATTTT.